These 21 T cell receptor beta chains were all obtained from the same sample, sequenced in a study of blood T cell repertoires in COVID-19. Using immunoSEQ multiplex PCR, the repertoire was profiled, and TCRdb retains in-frame clones only, with some absent. The sample lists about 150,000 clones; roughly 80% were seen once. Sequencing was performed on peripheral blood. The receptor source for this set is a woman of 80 years or more with COVID-19, enrolled during active disease.

CDR3 protein: CASEGTARGHQPQHF. CDR3 DNA: TGTGCCAGTGAGGGGACAGCCCGAGGGCATCAGCCCCAGCATTTT. The chain carries TRBV19 and TRBJ1-5; 7 bases line up with TRBD1. Germline V CDR1 and CDR2: LNHDA, SQIVND (reference sequence). Trimming removed 8 bases from V and 5 bases from J; junction bases left unmatched: 12. This CDR3 comprises 15 residues.

The rearrangement links TRBV9 to TRBJ2-3; D is possibly TRBD2 (5 bases). In germline, CDR1 is SGDLS, CDR2 YYNGEE. V was shortened by 4 bases and J by 6 bases, with 15 bases between the two germline ends. This CDR3 contains 14 residues. Here the CDR3 DNA reads TGTGCCAGCAGCATAACGGGGTATACGGATACGCAGTATTTT. Encoded protein: CASSITGYTDTQYF.

This rearrangement joins TRBV10-3 to TRBJ1-4; maybe TRBD1 (6 bases). Per germline, CDR1 ENHRY and CDR2 SYGVKD. V lost 0 bases and J lost 6, with 14 bases in between. The CDR3 contains 16 residues. The CDR3 bases are TGTGCCATCAGTGAGTCCCTTGTAGGGGGGGATGAAAAACTGTTTTTT. Protein product: CAISESLVGGDEKLFF.

The gene calls are TRBV6-6 and TRBJ2-7, with D possibly matching TRBD2 (5 bases). This CDR3 spans 13 amino acids. The germline gives CDR1 MNHNY, CDR2 SVGAGI (reference sequence). V gave up 11 bases and J gave up 5 bases, with 19 bases separating them. The CDR3 coding sequence is TGTGCCGCTAGGGCCCACCCGGAGGACGAGCAGTACTTC. Translating gives CAARAHPEDEQYF.

This chain connects TRBV11-2 to TRBJ1-1, with D possibly TRBD1 on 5 matching bases. The CDR3 spans 13 residues. In germline, CDR1 is SGHAT, CDR2 FQNNGV. The ends were cut back, 5 bases at V and 6 bases at J, with 13 bases in the middle. CDR3 sequence (DNA): TGTGCCAGCAGCCTGGGGCTAGAGTCTGAAGCTTTCTTT. Protein product: CASSLGLESEAFF.

The gene calls are TRBV12-3 or TRBV12-4 and TRBJ1-2, with D perhaps TRBD1 (5 bases). The CDR3 runs to 13 residues. Trimming took 6 bases from V and 2 from J, leaving 10 bases between them. CDR3 protein: CASSQQENYGYTF. The CDR3 nucleotides read TGTGCCAGCAGCCAACAGGAAAACTATGGCTACACCTTC.

The rearrangement links TRBV14 to TRBJ2-7; no definite D call. The germline V gene encodes CDR1 SGHDN and CDR2 FVKESK. Trimming stripped 1 base from V and 9 bases from J, with 13 bases between. CDR3 length: 13 residues. CDR3 coding DNA: TGTGCCAGCAGCCAAGGATGGGCCTCGTTGCAGTACTTC. Residues: CASSQGWASLQYF.

The chain joins TRBV6-6 to TRBJ2-7; the match to TRBD1 covers 7 bases. Germline lookup yields CDR1 MNHNY and CDR2 SVGAGI (reference sequence). The V segment lost 7 bases and the J segment 4 bases; nucleotides outside the gene matches: 16. The length of the CDR3 is 16 residues. CDR3 in DNA: TGTGCCAGCACCCCCTCACGGCCGAGGGGGCCGTACGAGCAGTACTTC. It is translated as CASTPSRPRGPYEQYF.

This rearrangement joins TRBV18 to TRBJ2-3; TRBD2 might be the D (5 bases). The ends were cut back, 0 bases at V and 2 bases at J, with 12 bases in the middle. CDR1 and CDR2 (germline): KGHSH, LQKENI. The CDR3 runs to 16 residues. Here the CDR3 reads CASSPPRRLLTDTQYF. CDR3 in DNA: TGTGCCAGCTCACCACCGAGGCGACTACTCACAGATACGCAGTATTTT.

The chain couples TRBV4-1 to TRBJ2-3, with 8 bases aligning to TRBD2. CDR3 size: 14 residues. After removal of 7 bases from V and 0 bases from J, the junction contained 3 bases not matched to a gene. Germline assignment: CDR1 MGHRA and CDR2 YSYEKL. The CDR3 region has the DNA TGCGCCAGCAATAGCGGGGCAAGCACAGATACGCAGTATTTT. Encoded protein: CASNSGASTDTQYF.

V and J are TRBV28 and TRBJ1-2; 11 nucleotides line up with TRBD1. The germline V gene encodes CDR1 MDHEN and CDR2 SYDVKM. CDR3 length: 14 amino acids. Trimming took 8 bases from V and 2 from J; bases not matched to a gene: 4. The CDR3, as DNA: TGTGCCAGCGGACAGGGGGCGCGGAACTATGGCTACACCTTC. Its translation: CASGQGARNYGYTF.

The rearrangement joins TRBV5-1 to TRBJ1-4; 12 bases match TRBD1. With 4 bases clipped from V and 9 bases from J, the junction kept 7 bases outside the gene matches. The CDR3 spans 15 residues. Per germline, CDR1 SGHRS and CDR2 YFSETQ. CDR3 bases: TGCGCCAGCAGCGAACCGGGACAGGGGGCTCAAAAACTGTTTTTT. It encodes CASSEPGQGAQKLFF.

A single count supports this clone. The chain links TRBV2 to TRBJ2-1; maybe TRBD1 (7 bases). The CDR3 has 20 residues. The V gene's germline CDR1 is SNHLY and CDR2 FYNNEI. Trimming cost V 6 bases and J 7 bases, with 34 bases left between them. CDR3 sequence (DNA): TGTGCCAGCAGGACCCCTTACGTCAGGGGGATTACGGGAGCGGGTAATGAGCAGTTCTTC. Protein sequence: CASRTPYVRGITGAGNEQFF.

The chain has TRBV28 and TRBJ1-2, with 10 bases aligning to TRBD1. Germline V gene sequence: CDR1 MDHEN, CDR2 SYDVKM. Trimming at V came to 3 bases and at J to 6 bases, leaving 10 bases not matched to a gene. There are 16 residues in the CDR3. In nucleotides, the CDR3 is TGTGCCAGCAGTTTTCCGTCCCCGGGACAGGGGAATGGCTACACCTTC. It encodes CASSFPSPGQGNGYTF.

The rearrangement joins TRBV5-4 to TRBJ1-4, with 7 bases identical to TRBD1. V lost 0 bases to trimming and J lost 5 bases; unmatched junction nucleotides: 4. Germline V CDR1 and CDR2: SGHNT, YYREEE (reference sequence). This CDR3 is built from 15 residues. The CDR3 loop reads CASSLAGQTNEKLFF. CDR3 sequence (DNA): TGTGCCAGCAGCTTGGCGGGACAGACAAATGAAAAACTGTTTTTT.

The chain links TRBV11-2 to TRBJ2-7, with D perhaps matching TRBD2 (5 bases). The germline V and J ends were trimmed by 1 base and 2 bases, with 12 bases remaining between them. CDR1 is SGHAT and CDR2 is FQNNGV in the germline V gene. The CDR3 has 15 residues. The CDR3 region is CASSLVAGRAYEQYF. The CDR3 nucleotides are TGTGCCAGCAGCTTAGTTGCGGGCCGAGCCTACGAGCAGTACTTC. Full variable domain (missing parts from reference TRBV11-2 and TRBJ2-7): EAGVAQSPRYKIIEKRQSVAFWCNPISGHATLYWYQQILGQGPKLLIQFQNNGVVDDSQLPKDRFSAERLKGVDSTLKIQPAKLEDSAVYLCASSLVAGRAYEQYFGPGTRLTVT.

Only one count was recorded for this clone. In DNA, the CDR3 is TGCGCCAGCAGCTACCCACTAGCGGGAGGGCCGCGCGAGCAGTACTTC. Its protein is CASSYPLAGGPREQYF. This chain links TRBV5-1 with TRBJ2-7; the match to TRBD2 covers 13 bases. The germline V gene encodes CDR1 SGHRS and CDR2 YFSETQ. With V trimmed by 3 bases and J by 6 bases, 9 bases remained unmatched. The CDR3 extends over 16 amino acids.

The genes are TRBV28 and TRBJ1-3; the D is unclear. V gave up 3 bases and J gave up 0 bases, with 12 bases separating them. The length of the CDR3 is 16 residues. Germline V gene data show CDR1 as MDHEN and CDR2 as SYDVKM. CDR3 in DNA: TGTGCCAGCAGTTTCCCTGGACTGTCCTCTGGAAACACCATATATTTT. It translates to CASSFPGLSSGNTIYF.

The count of this clone is one. CDR3 residues: CASSDRTGSYEQYF. CDR3 nucleotide sequence: TGTGCCAGCAGTGACCGGACAGGGTCCTACGAGCAGTACTTC. This chain joins TRBV2 and TRBJ2-7; 8 bases line up with TRBD1. Germline V gene sequence: CDR1 SNHLY, CDR2 FYNNEI. The CDR3 runs to 14 residues. V was pared by 3 bases and J by 1 base, with 2 bases of the junction left unmatched.

This chain links TRBV5-5 with TRBJ1-1; perhaps TRBD1 as D (5 bases). With 7 bases removed from V and 2 bases from J, the gap between germline ends came to 12 bases. In germline, CDR1 is SGHKS, CDR2 YYEKEE (reference sequence). This CDR3 has 13 residues. In nucleotides, the CDR3 is TGTGCCAGCCTCTCCGACAGTAACACTGAAGCTTTCTTT. It yields the protein CASLSDSNTEAFF.

The chain carries TRBV13 and TRBJ1-2; D uncertain. The germline gives CDR1 PRHDT, CDR2 FYEKMQ (reference sequence). Trimming shortened V by 4 bases and J by 4 bases, and 7 bases separated the two germline ends. The CDR3 sequence is 12 residues long. This chain's CDR3 is CASSSNSYGYTF. The CDR3 bases are TGTGCCAGCAGCTCGAACAGCTATGGCTACACCTTC.